The clone carrying this T cell receptor beta chain has more than one count but fewer than ten. The antigen remains unidentified. The data belong to a study of cytomegalovirus exposure and HLA in healthy donors. Study observations and caveats: Many donors carried some public TCRs, although rarity characterized most TCR sequences. What TCR beta sequences reportedly achieved was accurate prediction of HLA-A and HLA-B alleles in most subjects. TCR association rates varied by HLA locus in a later analysis, with DRB1 highest and HLA-C lowest. An observed cluster of highly shared sequence variants was recorded as a likely sequencing artifact.

The CDR3 loop spans 11 amino acids. Germline V CDR1 and CDR2: DFQATT, SNEGSKA (reference sequence). The PCR had 60 Vbeta and 13 Jbeta primers. Assay: immunoSEQ multiplex PCR; the TCRdb copy retains only in-frame clones and omits some. This table has some 80,000 clones, approximately 60% appearing once. The specimen was PBMCs. The V and J genes are TRBV20-1 and TRBJ1-2, with 12 bases aligning to TRBD1. The TCR originated in a male donor in good health and CMV-seropositive. This chain's CDR3 is CSGTGGRVYTF. The CDR3 bases are TGCAGCGGGACAGGGGGCCGTGTCTACACCTTC.